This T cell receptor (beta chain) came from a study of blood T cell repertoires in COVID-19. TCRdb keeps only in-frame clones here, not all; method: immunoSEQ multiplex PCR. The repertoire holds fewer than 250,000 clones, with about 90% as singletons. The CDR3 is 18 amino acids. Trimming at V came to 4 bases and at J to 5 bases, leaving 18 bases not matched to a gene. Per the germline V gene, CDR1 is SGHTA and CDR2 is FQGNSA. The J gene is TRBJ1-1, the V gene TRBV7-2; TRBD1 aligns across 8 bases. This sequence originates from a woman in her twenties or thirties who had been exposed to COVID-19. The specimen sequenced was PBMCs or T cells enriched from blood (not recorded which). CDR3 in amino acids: CASSSYIFRQGARTEAFF. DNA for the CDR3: TGTGCCAGCAGCTCGTACATCTTTCGTCAGGGGGCAAGGACTGAAGCTTTCTTT.